This entry is about one TCR beta chain. This sample was included in a study of T cell changes during pregnancy in multiple sclerosis. The length of the CDR3 is 13 residues. V gave up 6 bases and J gave up 1 base, with 9 bases separating them. Germline assignment: CDR1 MNHEY and CDR2 SMNVEV (reference sequence). Only in-frame clones appear in the TCRdb table, and some are missing; sequencing was by immunoSEQ multiplex PCR. In the table there are about 59,000 clones, around nine tenths of which are singletons. The clonotype originates from a human donor whose cells served as feeder cells for cultures in a pregnancy study. The chain uses TRBV27 and TRBJ1-1; D is unresolved. The sequenced sample was peripheral blood from another person, used as feeder cells. The chain's CDR3 is CASRLLGNTEAFF. CDR3 DNA sequence: TGTGCCAGCAGGTTACTTGGGAACACTGAAGCTTTCTTT.